This T cell receptor (beta chain) was documented in a study of cytomegalovirus exposure and HLA in healthy donors. Study observations and caveats: In a later analysis, a missense DCLRE1C variant was linked to TCR beta V- and J-gene trimming. Sequencing artifact likely explains a cluster of highly shared sequence variants. Researchers reported from a later analysis that most CMV-associated TCR beta chains appeared HLA-restricted.

Healthy donors of bone marrow made up the group. Vbeta (60) and Jbeta (13) primers were used in the PCR. Using immunoSEQ multiplex PCR, the repertoire was profiled, and TCRdb retains in-frame clones only, with some absent. In the table there are 150,000 to 200,000 clones, around four fifths of which are singletons. With respect to this clone: Its antigen is not identified.

V dropped 4 bases and J dropped 7; count of bases not matched to a gene: 9. CDR1 and CDR2 from the germline V gene are SEHNR and FQNEAQ (reference sequence). This CDR3 contains 14 residues. This chain links TRBV7-9 with TRBJ1-2; 7 nucleotides agree with TRBD1. Sequencing was done on a sample of PBMCs. This receptor was identified in a woman in her late teens or twenties in good health and CMV-seronegative. Here the CDR3 DNA reads TGTGCCAGCAGCTACAAAGACAGGGATCGTGGCTACACCTTC. Translation: CASSYKDRDRGYTF.